This T cell receptor beta chain was documented in a study of blood T cell repertoires in COVID-19. Overall study context: Samples taken during acute and convalescent COVID-19 were collected in the United States, Italy and Spain. The analysed material was cDNA or gDNA that came from T cells, B-cell-depleted T cells, or PBMCs.

Libraries were prepared by immunoSEQ multiplex PCR; TCRdb keeps only in-frame clonotypes and omits some of them. The sample includes around 250,000 clones, 85% to 90% of them seen just once. The sequence was collected from a woman in her seventies with active or convalescent COVID-19. Input material: peripheral blood.

CDR3 in DNA: TGTGCCAGCAGACCAGTCAGGGGGGATTCACCCCTCCACTTT. Translating it yields CASRPVRGDSPLHF. This sequence joins TRBV6-5 and TRBJ1-6; 7 positions match TRBD1. V lost 6 bases, J lost 8 bases, and 7 bases stayed unmatched. The CDR3 has 14 residues. CDR1 MNHEY and CDR2 SVGAGI come from the germline V gene.